This T cell receptor beta chain comes out of a study of T cell changes during pregnancy in multiple sclerosis. The germline CDR1 and CDR2 sequences are MGHRA and YSYEKL. The V end was cut by 2 bases, the J end by 2 bases, with 6 bases between. The CDR3 extends over 13 amino acids. TCRdb's copy holds only in-frame clones and misses some; the assay was immunoSEQ multiplex PCR. This sample has some 45,000 clones, with around 90% found just once. This clone occurred a few times. This clonotype was sampled from a female donor in good health, enrolled as a control in a pregnancy study. The J gene is TRBJ1-2, the V gene TRBV4-1, with D perhaps TRBD1 (6 bases). Specimen: CD4+ T cells from peripheral blood mononuclear cells, collected after pregnancy. CDR3 region: CASSQQGNYGYTF. CDR3 bases: TGCGCCAGCAGCCAACAGGGGAACTATGGCTACACCTTC.